The 10 T cell receptor beta chains below were found in one sample sequenced in a study of shared clonotypes between healthy human individuals. CD45RO negativity and positive selection for CCR7 defined naive CD8 cells, a population that excluded terminally differentiated effector memory CD45RA+ cells. Produced via immunoSEQ multiplex PCR; TCRdb's table is partial and in-frame only. This sample has about 680,000 clones, with under 95% found just once. The sample was naive CD8+ T cells sorted from blood. The origin of the receptors is a man aged 25-45 years in good health.

The rearrangement joins TRBV7-9 to TRBJ2-3; tentative D call: TRBD2 (5 bases). Trimming removed 3 bases from V and 1 base from J, with 11 bases in between. This CDR3 contains 15 residues. Per the germline V gene, CDR1 is SEHNR and CDR2 is FQNEAQ (reference sequence). The CDR3 reads CASSLIEGGTDTQYF. The CDR3 bases are TGTGCCAGCAGCTTGATTGAGGGAGGCACAGATACGCAGTATTTT.

The CDR3 DNA sequence: TGTGCCAGCAGTTCTTTCCCCGTCCCATCCTATGGCTACACCTTC. Its translation: CASSSFPVPSYGYTF. The chain recombines TRBV28 with TRBJ1-2; D is unclear. Per the germline V gene, CDR1 is MDHEN and CDR2 is SYDVKM. V lost 4 bases to trimming and J lost 4 bases, with 16 bases between them. There are 15 residues in the CDR3.

The chain combines TRBV2 with TRBJ1-5; D not certain. The germline gives CDR1 SNHLY, CDR2 FYNNEI. CDR3 length equals 15 residues. The ends were cut back, 2 bases at V and 4 bases at J, with 12 bases in the middle. This CDR3 reads CASSEWLTGNQPQHF. The CDR3 DNA reads as TGTGCCAGCAGTGAATGGTTAACGGGGAATCAGCCCCAGCATTTT.

J is TRBJ2-6 and V is TRBV7-9, with D possibly being TRBD1 (6 bases). The V end was cut by 4 bases, the J end by 1 base, with 20 bases between. This CDR3 region has 19 residues. From germline, CDR1 is SEHNR and CDR2 FQNEAQ (reference sequence). The CDR3 DNA is TGTGCCAGCAGCTCCCTCGAGGCAGGGGTTGATTCTGGGGCCAACGTCCTGACTTTC. As protein: CASSSLEAGVDSGANVLTF.

This chain connects TRBV4-1 to TRBJ2-3, with TRBD2 matching over 12 bases. V lost 3 bases to trimming and J lost 5 bases; unmatched junction nucleotides: 6. From germline, CDR1 is MGHRA and CDR2 YSYEKL. The CDR3 totals 16 residues. CDR3 nucleotides: TGCGCCAGCAGCCAGACTAGCGGGGGCCCCGAAGATACGCAGTATTTT. This sequence encodes CASSQTSGGPEDTQYF.

This clone was recorded once. The chain joins TRBV7-2 to TRBJ2-7, with TRBD2 matching 7 bases. This CDR3 contains 13 residues. The germline CDR1 and CDR2 sequences are SGHTA and FQGNSA. V lost 3 bases to trimming and J lost 6 bases; unmatched junction nucleotides: 5. The CDR3 DNA reads as TGTGCCAGCAGCTTGGGGCCGGGGGGCGAGCAGTACTTC. Its protein is CASSLGPGGEQYF.

The J gene is TRBJ2-1, the V gene TRBV27; D uncertain. V lost 3 bases to trimming and J lost 5 bases, with 14 bases between them. The CDR3 is 15 amino acids. Looked up from germline, CDR1 is MNHEY and CDR2 is SMNVEV (reference sequence). The CDR3 sequence is CASSFTPQENNEQFF. As DNA, the CDR3 is TGTGCCAGCAGTTTCACCCCCCAGGAGAACAATGAGCAGTTCTTC.

The V and J genes are TRBV5-1 and TRBJ2-7; 13 bases agree with TRBD2. Germline CDR1 and CDR2: SGHRS and YFSETQ. The length of the CDR3 is 16 residues. V shed 4 bases and J 6 bases; nucleotides not matched to a gene: 10. This CDR3 is CASSPGTSGIWAEQYF. The CDR3 coding sequence is TGCGCCAGCAGCCCGGGGACTAGCGGGATCTGGGCCGAGCAGTACTTC.

The chain is built from TRBV19 and TRBJ2-1; D call uncertain. The CDR3 is made up of 13 amino acids. V was cut by 5 bases and J by 2 bases, with 7 bases left in between. CDR1 LNHDA and CDR2 SQIVND come from the germline V gene (reference sequence). The CDR3 region is CASSFRTYNEQFF. As DNA, the CDR3 is TGTGCCAGTAGTTTCCGAACCTACAATGAGCAGTTCTTC.

The CDR3 reads CASSLGGAGTEAFF. The CDR3 coding sequence is TGTGCCAGCAGTTTAGGAGGGGCTGGGACTGAAGCTTTCTTT. V is TRBV27 and J is TRBJ1-1, with a weak D call TRBD1 (5 bases). The V gene's germline CDR1 is MNHEY and CDR2 SMNVEV (reference sequence). The germline V and J ends were trimmed by 2 bases and 5 bases, with 12 bases remaining between them. The CDR3 has 14 residues.